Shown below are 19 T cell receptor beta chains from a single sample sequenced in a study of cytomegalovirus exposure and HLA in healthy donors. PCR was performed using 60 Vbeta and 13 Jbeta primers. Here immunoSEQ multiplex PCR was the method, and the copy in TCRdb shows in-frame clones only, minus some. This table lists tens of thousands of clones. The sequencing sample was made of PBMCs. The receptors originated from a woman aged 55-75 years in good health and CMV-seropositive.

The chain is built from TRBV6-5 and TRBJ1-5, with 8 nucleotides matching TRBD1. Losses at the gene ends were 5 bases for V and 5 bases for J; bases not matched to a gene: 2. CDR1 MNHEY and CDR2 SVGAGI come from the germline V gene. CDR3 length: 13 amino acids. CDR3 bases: TGTGCCAGCAGTCGGACAGGGCATCAGCCCCAGCATTTT. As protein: CASSRTGHQPQHF.

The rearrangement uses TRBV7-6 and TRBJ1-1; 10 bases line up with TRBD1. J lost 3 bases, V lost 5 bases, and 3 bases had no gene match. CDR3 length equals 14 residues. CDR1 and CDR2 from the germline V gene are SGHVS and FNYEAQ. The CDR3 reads CASSAGQGDTEAFF. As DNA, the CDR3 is TGTGCCAGCAGCGCCGGACAGGGGGACACTGAAGCTTTCTTT.

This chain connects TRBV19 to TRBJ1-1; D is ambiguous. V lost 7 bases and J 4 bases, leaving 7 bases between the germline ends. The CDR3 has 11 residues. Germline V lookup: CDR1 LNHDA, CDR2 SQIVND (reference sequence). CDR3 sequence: CASKSVTEAFF. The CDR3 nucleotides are TGTGCCAGTAAGTCGGTCACTGAAGCTTTCTTT.

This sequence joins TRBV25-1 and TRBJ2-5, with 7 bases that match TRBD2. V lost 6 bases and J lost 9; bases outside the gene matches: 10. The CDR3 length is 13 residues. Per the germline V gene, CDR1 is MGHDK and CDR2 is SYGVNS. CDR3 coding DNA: TGTGCCAGCAGGGAGGGTGTCCTAGCGGCCCAGTACTTC. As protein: CASREGVLAAQYF.

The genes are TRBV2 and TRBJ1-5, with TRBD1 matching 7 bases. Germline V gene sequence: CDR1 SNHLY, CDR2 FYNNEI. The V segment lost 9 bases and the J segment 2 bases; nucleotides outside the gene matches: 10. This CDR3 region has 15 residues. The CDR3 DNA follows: TGTGCCAGTAACCCAGACAGGGTGGGCAATCAGCCCCAGCATTTT. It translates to CASNPDRVGNQPQHF.

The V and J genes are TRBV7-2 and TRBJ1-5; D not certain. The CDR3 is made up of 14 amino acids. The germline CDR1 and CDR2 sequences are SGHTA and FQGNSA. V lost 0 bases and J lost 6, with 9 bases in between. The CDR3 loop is CASSLAGEGQPQHF. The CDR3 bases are TGTGCCAGCAGCTTAGCTGGGGAGGGTCAGCCCCAGCATTTT.

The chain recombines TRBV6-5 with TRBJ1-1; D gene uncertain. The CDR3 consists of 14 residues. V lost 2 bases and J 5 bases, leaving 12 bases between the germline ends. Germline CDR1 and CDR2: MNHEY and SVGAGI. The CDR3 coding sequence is TGTGCCAGCAGTTACGGGGAGGGTGGGACTGAAGCTTTCTTT. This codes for CASSYGEGGTEAFF.

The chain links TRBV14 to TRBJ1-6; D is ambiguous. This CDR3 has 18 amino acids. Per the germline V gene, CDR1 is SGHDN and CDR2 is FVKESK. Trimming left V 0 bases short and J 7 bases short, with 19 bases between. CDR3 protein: CASSQETAMWKSNSPLHF. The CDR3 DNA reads TGTGCCAGCAGCCAAGAAACAGCAATGTGGAAATCAAATTCACCCCTCCACTTT. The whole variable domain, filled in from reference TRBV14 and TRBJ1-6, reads EAGVTQFPSHSVIEKGQTVTLRCDPISGHDNLYWYRRVMGKEIKFLLHFVKESKQDESGMPNNRFLAERTGGTYSTLKVQPAELEDSGVYFCASSQETAMWKSNSPLHFGNGTRLTVT.

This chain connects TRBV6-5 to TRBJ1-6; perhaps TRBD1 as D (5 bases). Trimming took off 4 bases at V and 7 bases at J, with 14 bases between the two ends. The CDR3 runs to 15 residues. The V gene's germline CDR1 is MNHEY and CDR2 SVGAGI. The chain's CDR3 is CASSSYPAGNSPLHF. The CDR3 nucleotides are TGTGCCAGCAGTTCCTACCCGGCAGGGAATTCACCCCTCCACTTT.

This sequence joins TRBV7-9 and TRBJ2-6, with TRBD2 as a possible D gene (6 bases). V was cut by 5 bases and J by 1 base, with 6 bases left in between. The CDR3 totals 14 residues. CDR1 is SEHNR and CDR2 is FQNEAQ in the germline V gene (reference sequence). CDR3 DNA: TGTGCCAGCAGCGGGGGGTCTGGGGCCAACGTCCTGACTTTC. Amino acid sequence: CASSGGSGANVLTF.

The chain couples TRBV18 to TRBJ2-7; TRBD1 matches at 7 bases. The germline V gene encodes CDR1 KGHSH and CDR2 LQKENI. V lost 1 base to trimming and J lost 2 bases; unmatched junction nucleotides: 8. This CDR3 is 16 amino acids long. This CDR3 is CASSPLAGTETYEQYF. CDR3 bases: TGTGCCAGCTCACCACTTGCCGGGACAGAGACCTACGAGCAGTACTTC.

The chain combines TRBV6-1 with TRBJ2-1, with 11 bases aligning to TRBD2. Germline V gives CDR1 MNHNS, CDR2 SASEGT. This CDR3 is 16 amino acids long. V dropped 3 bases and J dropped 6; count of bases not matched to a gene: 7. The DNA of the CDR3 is TGTGCCAGCAGTGAGTTAGCGGGGGGGCCTTTCAATGAGCAGTTCTTC. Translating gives CASSELAGGPFNEQFF.

CDR3 DNA sequence: TGCGCCAGCAGCCAAGTATGGCGGGACAGTGCCGATCAGCCCCAGCATTTT. Its translation is CASSQVWRDSADQPQHF. The genes are TRBV4-1 and TRBJ1-5, with 7 bases fitting TRBD1. Germline CDR1 MGHRA, CDR2 YSYEKL. V lost 1 base to trimming and J lost 5 bases; unmatched junction nucleotides: 11. The CDR3 has 17 residues.

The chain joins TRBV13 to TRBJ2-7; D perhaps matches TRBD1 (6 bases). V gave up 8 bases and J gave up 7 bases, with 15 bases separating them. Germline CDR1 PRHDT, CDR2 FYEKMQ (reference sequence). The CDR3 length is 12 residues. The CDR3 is CASARRTDEQYF. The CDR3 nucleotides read TGTGCCAGCGCAAGAAGGACAGATGAGCAGTACTTC.

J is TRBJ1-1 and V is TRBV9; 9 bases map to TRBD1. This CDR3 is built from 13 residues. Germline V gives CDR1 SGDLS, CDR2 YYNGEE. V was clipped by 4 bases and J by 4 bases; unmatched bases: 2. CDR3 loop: CASSPTGGTEAFF. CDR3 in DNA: TGTGCCAGCAGCCCGACAGGGGGCACTGAAGCTTTCTTT.

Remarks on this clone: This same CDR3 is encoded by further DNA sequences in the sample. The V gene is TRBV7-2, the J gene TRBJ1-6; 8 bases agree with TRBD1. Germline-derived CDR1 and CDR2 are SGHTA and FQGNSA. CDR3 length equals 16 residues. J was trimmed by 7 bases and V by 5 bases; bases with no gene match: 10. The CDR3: CASSLWTGKSNSPLHF. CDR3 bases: TGTGCCAGCAGCCTGTGGACAGGGAAGAGCAATTCACCCCTCCACTTT.

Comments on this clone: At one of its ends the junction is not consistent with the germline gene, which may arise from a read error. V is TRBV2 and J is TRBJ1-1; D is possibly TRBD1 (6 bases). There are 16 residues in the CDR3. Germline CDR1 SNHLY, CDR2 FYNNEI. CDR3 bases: TGTGCCAGCAGTCAAACAGGGAGGGTGGGGAACACTGAAGATTTCTTT. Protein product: CASSQTGRVGNTEDFF.

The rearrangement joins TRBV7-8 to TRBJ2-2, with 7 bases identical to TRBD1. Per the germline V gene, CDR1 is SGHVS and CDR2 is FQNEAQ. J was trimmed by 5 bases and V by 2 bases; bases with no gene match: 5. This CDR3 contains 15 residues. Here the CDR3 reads CASSLSTTGTGELFF. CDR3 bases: TGTGCCAGCAGCTTATCCACGACAGGGACCGGGGAGCTGTTTTTT. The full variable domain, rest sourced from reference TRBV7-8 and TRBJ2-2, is GAGVSQSPRYKVAKRGQDVALRCDPISGHVSLFWYQQALGQGPEFLTYFQNEAQLDKSGLPSDRFFAERPEGSVSTLKIQRTQQEDSAVYLCASSLSTTGTGELFFGEGSRLTVL.

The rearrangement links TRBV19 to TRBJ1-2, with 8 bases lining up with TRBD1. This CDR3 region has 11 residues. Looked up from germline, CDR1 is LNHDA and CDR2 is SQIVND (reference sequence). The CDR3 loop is CVTGGNYGYTF. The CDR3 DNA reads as TGTGTTACAGGGGGTAACTATGGCTACACCTTC.